This T cell receptor beta chain was recorded in a study of blood T cell repertoires in COVID-19. Study overall: Samples representing acute and convalescent COVID-19 were sourced from the United States, Italy and Spain. T cells, B-cell-depleted T cells, or PBMCs supplied cDNA or gDNA.

Trimming took 5 bases from V and 7 from J, leaving 15 bases between them. From germline, CDR1 is SGHRS and CDR2 YFSETQ. This CDR3 region has 13 residues. Libraries were prepared by immunoSEQ multiplex PCR; TCRdb keeps only in-frame clonotypes and omits some of them. The profile covers under 75,000 clones, with roughly 70% appearing a single time and around 19% taken by the ten largest. This sequence was found in a woman aged 45 to 65 with active or convalescent COVID-19. Material: peripheral blood. The J gene is TRBJ1-2, the V gene TRBV5-1; TRBD1 is a possible D gene (6 bases). CDR3 residues: CASRIKGDGGYTF. The DNA for the CDR3 is TGCGCCAGCAGAATAAAGGGGGACGGTGGCTACACCTTC. The variable domain in full, completed from reference TRBV5-1 and TRBJ1-2, reads KAGVTQTPRYLIKTRGQQVTLSCSPISGHRSVSWYQQTPGQGLQFLFEYFSETQRNKGNFPGRFSGRQFSNSRSEMNVSTLELGDSALYLCASRIKGDGGYTFGSGTRLTVV.